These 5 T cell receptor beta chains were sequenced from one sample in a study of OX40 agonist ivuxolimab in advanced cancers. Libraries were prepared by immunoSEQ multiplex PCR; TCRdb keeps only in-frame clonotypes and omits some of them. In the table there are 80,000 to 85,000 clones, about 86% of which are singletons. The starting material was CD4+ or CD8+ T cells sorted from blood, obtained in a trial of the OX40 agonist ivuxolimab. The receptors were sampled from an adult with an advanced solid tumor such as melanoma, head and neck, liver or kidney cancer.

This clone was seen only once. CDR3 sequence reads: CASSDFAEYQQYF. Written as DNA, the CDR3 is TGTGCCAGCAGTGACTTCGCAGAGTACCAGCAGTACTTC. This sequence joins TRBV25-1 and TRBJ2-7, with D hard to call. CDR3 length: 13 residues. The germline gives CDR1 MGHDK, CDR2 SYGVNS. Trimming removed 3 bases at V and 8 bases at J, with 14 bases between.

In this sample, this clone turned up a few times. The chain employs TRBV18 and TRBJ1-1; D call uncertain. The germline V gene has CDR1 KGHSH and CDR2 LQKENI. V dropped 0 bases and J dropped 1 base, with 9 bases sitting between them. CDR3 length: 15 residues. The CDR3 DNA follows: TGTGCCAGCTCACCACCCGGACGAGCGAACACTGAAGCTTTCTTT. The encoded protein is CASSPPGRANTEAFF.

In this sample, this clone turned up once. The CDR3 region has the DNA TGTGCCAGCAGCCTTAACGTAAACAGGTTCGAGCAGTACTTC. Translation gives CASSLNVNRFEQYF. The rearrangement joins TRBV6-5 to TRBJ2-7; D perhaps matches TRBD1 (5 bases). This CDR3 contains 14 residues. V was clipped by 6 bases and J by 6 bases, with 18 bases between them. Germline V lookup: CDR1 MNHEY, CDR2 SVGAGI.

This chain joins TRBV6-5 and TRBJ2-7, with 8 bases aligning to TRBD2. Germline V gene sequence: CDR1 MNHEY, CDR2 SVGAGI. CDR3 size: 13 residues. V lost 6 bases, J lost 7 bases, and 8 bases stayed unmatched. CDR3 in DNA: TGTGCCAGCAGCCTAGCGGGTCTTGGGGAGCAGTACTTC. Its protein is CASSLAGLGEQYF.

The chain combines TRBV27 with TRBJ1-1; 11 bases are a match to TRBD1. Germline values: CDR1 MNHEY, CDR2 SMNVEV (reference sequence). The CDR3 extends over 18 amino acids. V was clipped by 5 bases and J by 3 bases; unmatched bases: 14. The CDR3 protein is CASSPLGQGATGDTEAFF. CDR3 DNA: TGTGCCAGCAGTCCTCTCGGACAGGGGGCTACAGGGGACACTGAAGCTTTCTTT.